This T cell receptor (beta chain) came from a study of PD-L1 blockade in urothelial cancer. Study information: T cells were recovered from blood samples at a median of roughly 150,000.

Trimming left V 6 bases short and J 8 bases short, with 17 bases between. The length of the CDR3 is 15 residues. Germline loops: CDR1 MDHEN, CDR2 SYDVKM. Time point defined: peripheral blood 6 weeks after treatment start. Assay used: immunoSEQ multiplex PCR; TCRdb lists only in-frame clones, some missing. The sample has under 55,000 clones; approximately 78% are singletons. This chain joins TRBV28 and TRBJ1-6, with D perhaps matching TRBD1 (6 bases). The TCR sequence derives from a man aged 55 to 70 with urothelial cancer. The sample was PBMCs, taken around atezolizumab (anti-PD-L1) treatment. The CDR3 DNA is TGTGCCAGCAGGCCTAATACAGGGCGCGATTCACCCCTCCACTTT. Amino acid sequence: CASRPNTGRDSPLHF.